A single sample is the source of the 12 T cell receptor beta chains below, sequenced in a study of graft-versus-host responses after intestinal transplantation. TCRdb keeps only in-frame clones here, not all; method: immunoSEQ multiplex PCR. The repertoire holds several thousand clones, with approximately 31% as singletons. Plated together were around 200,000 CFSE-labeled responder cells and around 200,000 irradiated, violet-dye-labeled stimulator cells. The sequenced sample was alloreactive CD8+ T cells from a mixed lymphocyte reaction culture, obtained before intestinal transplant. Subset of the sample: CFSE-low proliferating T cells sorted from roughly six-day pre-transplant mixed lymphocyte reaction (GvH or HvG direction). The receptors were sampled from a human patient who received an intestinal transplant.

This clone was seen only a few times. Here the CDR3 reads CASSWASGPYEQYF. CDR3 nucleotides: TGTGCCAGCAGTTGGGCTAGCGGCCCCTACGAGCAGTACTTC. The chain is built from TRBV27 and TRBJ2-7, with TRBD2 matching over 7 bases. This CDR3 comprises 14 residues. With V trimmed by 4 bases and J by 2 bases, 5 bases remained unmatched. Germline assignment: CDR1 MNHEY and CDR2 SMNVEV (reference sequence).

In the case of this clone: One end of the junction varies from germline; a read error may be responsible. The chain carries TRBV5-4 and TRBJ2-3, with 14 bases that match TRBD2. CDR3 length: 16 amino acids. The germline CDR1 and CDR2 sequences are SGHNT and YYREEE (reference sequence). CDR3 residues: CASSQGTSGSRDTQYF. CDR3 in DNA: TGTGCCAGCAGCCAGGGGACTAGCGGGAGCAGAGATACGCAGTATTTT.

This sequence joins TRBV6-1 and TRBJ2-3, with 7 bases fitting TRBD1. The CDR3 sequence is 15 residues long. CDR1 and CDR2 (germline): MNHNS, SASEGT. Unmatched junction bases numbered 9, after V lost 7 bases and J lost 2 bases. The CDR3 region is CASTWVTGNTDTQYF. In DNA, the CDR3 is TGTGCCAGCACGTGGGTGACAGGGAACACAGATACGCAGTATTTT.

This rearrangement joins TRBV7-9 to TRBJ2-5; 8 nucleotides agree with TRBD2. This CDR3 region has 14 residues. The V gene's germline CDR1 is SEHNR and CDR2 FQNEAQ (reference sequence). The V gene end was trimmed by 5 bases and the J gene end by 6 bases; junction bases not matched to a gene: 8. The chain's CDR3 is CASSRGGALKTQYF. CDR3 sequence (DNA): TGTGCCAGCAGCCGGGGGGGCGCTTTAAAGACCCAGTACTTC.

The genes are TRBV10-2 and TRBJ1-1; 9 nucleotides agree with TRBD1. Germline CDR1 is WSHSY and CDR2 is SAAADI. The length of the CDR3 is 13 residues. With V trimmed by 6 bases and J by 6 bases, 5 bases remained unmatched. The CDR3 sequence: CASRGTGLSEAFF. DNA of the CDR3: TGCGCCAGCAGGGGGACAGGGTTATCTGAAGCTTTCTTT.

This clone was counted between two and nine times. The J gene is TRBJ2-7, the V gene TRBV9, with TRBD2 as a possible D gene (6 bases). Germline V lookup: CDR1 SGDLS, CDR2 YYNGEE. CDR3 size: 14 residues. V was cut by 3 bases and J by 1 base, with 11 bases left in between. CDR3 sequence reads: CASSAAGLSYEQYF. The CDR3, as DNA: TGTGCCAGCAGCGCCGCGGGGCTATCCTACGAGCAGTACTTC.

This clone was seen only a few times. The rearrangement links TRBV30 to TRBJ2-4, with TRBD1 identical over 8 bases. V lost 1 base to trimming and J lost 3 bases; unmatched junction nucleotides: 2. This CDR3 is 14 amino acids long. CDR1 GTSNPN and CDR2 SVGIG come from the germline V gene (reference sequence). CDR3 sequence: CAWSAGQGKNIQYF. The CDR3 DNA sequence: TGTGCCTGGAGTGCTGGACAGGGCAAAAACATTCAGTACTTC.

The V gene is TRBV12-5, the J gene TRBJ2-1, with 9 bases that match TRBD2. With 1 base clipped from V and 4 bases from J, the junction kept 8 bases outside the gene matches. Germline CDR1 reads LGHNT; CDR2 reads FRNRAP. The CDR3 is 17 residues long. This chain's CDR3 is CASGLARTSELYNEQFF. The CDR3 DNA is TGTGCTAGTGGTTTGGCCCGGACTAGCGAGTTATACAATGAGCAGTTCTTC.

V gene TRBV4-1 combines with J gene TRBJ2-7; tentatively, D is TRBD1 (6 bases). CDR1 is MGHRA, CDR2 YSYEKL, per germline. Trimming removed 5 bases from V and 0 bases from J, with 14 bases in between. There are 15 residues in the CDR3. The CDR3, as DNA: TGCGCCAGCAGCTGGATGGTGACAGGCTCCTACGAGCAGTACTTC. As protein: CASSWMVTGSYEQYF.

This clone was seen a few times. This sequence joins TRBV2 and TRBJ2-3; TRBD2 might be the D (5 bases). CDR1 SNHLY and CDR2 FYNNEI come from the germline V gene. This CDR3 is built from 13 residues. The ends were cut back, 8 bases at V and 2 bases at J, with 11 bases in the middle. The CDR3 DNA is TGTGCCAGCGGACTGGCCCTCACAGATACGCAGTATTTT. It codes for CASGLALTDTQYF.

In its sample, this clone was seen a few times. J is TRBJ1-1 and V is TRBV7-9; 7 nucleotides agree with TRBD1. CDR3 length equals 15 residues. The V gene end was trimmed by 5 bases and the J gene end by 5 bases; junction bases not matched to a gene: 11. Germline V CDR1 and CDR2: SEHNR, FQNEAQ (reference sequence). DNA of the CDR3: TGTGCCAGCAGCCTACTACAGGGGAGTAAGACTGAAGCTTTCTTT. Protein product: CASSLLQGSKTEAFF.

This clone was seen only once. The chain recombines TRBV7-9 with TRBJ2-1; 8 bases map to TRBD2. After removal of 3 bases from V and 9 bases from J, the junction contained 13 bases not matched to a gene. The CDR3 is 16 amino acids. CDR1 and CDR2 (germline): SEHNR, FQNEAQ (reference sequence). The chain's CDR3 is CASSLGGLVVHGEQFF. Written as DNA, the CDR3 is TGTGCCAGCAGCTTGGGGGGACTAGTCGTTCACGGTGAGCAGTTCTTC.